These 15 T cell receptor beta chains share one sample of origin, sequenced in a study of T-cell reconstitution after alpha-beta-depleted transplantation in children. Library preparation (for TCRbeta) was performed with unique molecular identifiers. TCRdb processed the PCR reads anew with MiXCR; each CDR3 protein has one entry. Seen here are about 100,000 distinct CDR3 sequences, 7.5% to 9.5% observed once, and the top ten hold 16%. The sequences come from PBMCs, collected before TCRalphabeta/CD19-depleted stem cell transplant. These receptor sequences come from a boy aged 2 to 10 with acute lymphoblastic leukemia, due to receive a stem cell transplant.

This clonotype came up many times. The gene calls are TRBV2 and TRBJ1-1; D is ambiguous. The germline V and J ends were trimmed by 6 bases and 3 bases, with 11 bases remaining between them. The length of the CDR3 is 13 residues. Per the germline V gene, CDR1 is SNHLY and CDR2 is FYNNEI. The CDR3 is CASSPEYDTEAFF. As DNA, the CDR3 is TGTGCCAGCAGCCCAGAGTACGACACTGAAGCTTTCTTT.

This chain uses TRBV12-5 with TRBJ2-1; 9 nucleotides align to TRBD1. Germline CDR1 is LGHNT and CDR2 is FRNRAP. The ends lost 1 base at V and 5 bases at J; junction bases unmatched: 6. This CDR3 region has 16 residues. The CDR3 bases are TGTGCTAGTGGTTTGGCAACCGGGACAGGGAACAATGAGCAGTTCTTC. Protein sequence: CASGLATGTGNNEQFF.

This chain joins TRBV7-6 and TRBJ1-1; a possible D gene is TRBD1 (5 bases). The CDR3 spans 15 residues. Trimming stripped 2 bases from V and 5 bases from J, with 15 bases between. Germline V gene sequence: CDR1 SGHVS, CDR2 FNYEAQ. The CDR3 sequence is CASSLPTGVGTEAFF. CDR3 sequence (DNA): TGTGCCAGCAGCTTACCGACGGGGGTGGGGACTGAAGCTTTCTTT.

As to this clonotype: This CDR3 fails to terminate in the conserved phenylalanine or tryptophan, so it likely reflects a read error. This rearrangement joins TRBV10-3 to TRBJ1-3; D uncertain. The V and J ends lost 0 bases and 2 bases respectively, with 8 bases between them. The germline gives CDR1 ENHRY, CDR2 SYGVKD. This CDR3 has 15 residues. CDR3 DNA sequence: TGTGCCATCAGTGAGTCGATCGGGACTGGAAACACCATATATATT. It encodes CAISESIGTGNTIYI.

This clonotype has ten or more counts. The chain joins TRBV12-3 or TRBV12-4 to TRBJ2-5, with D possibly TRBD2 on 7 matching bases. Trimming took 2 bases from V and 5 from J, leaving 15 bases between them. The CDR3 extends over 15 amino acids. DNA for the CDR3: TGTGCCAGCAGTTTAATCGGGGGGCGCGGGGAGACCCAGTACTTC. It encodes CASSLIGGRGETQYF.

V and J are TRBV14 and TRBJ2-1, with no clear D. This CDR3 comprises 18 residues. V lost 5 bases and J 0 bases, leaving 20 bases between the germline ends. Germline values: CDR1 SGHDN, CDR2 FVKESK. CDR3 coding DNA: TGTGCCAGCAGCTACCGCTGGGAACCCTACATCTCCTACAATGAGCAGTTCTTC. Its translation is CASSYRWEPYISYNEQFF.

This clonotype was picked up many times. The chain employs TRBV28 and TRBJ2-7; D is perhaps TRBD2 (6 bases). The CDR3 is 13 residues long. V was trimmed by 3 bases and J by 5 bases, leaving 11 bases between them. CDR1 MDHEN and CDR2 SYDVKM come from the germline V gene. This CDR3 reads CASSLGGLDEQYF. CDR3 coding DNA: TGTGCCAGCAGTTTGGGGGGTCTGGACGAGCAGTACTTC. The whole variable domain, remainder taken from reference TRBV28 and TRBJ2-7, is DVKVTQSSRYLVKRTGEKVFLECVQDMDHENMFWYRQDPGLGLRLIYFSYDVKMKEKGDIPEGYSVSREKKERFSLILESASTNQTSMYLCASSLGGLDEQYFGPGTRLTVT.

This clonotype was seen a handful of times. This chain joins TRBV6-1 and TRBJ1-5, with D unresolved. This CDR3 is built from 14 residues. Trimming removed 8 bases at V and 0 bases at J, with 11 bases between. Germline V gene data show CDR1 as MNHNS and CDR2 as SASEGT. The CDR3 loop is CASGATVSNQPQHF. CDR3 nucleotide sequence: TGTGCCAGCGGAGCGACGGTTAGCAATCAGCCCCAGCATTTT.

This chain uses TRBV11-2 with TRBJ1-1, with a tentative D call TRBD1 (5 bases). V was cut by 1 base and J by 6 bases, with 12 bases left in between. The CDR3 runs to 14 residues. Germline values: CDR1 SGHAT, CDR2 FQNNGV. CDR3 in amino acids: CASSLGQGRAEAFF. CDR3 in DNA: TGTGCCAGCAGCTTAGGGCAGGGTAGAGCTGAAGCTTTCTTT.

The chain is built from TRBV18 and TRBJ1-5; D is unclear. Germline CDR1 and CDR2: KGHSH and LQKENI. Trimming took 2 bases from V and 1 from J, leaving 12 bases between them. The CDR3 length is 16 residues. Here the CDR3 reads CASSPRSVTSNQPQHF. The CDR3 coding sequence is TGTGCCAGCTCACCAAGGTCGGTCACCAGCAATCAGCCCCAGCATTTT.

This clonotype showed up many times. The gene calls are TRBV2 and TRBJ1-5, with a tentative D call TRBD1 (5 bases). The CDR3 consists of 16 residues. The V end lost 5 bases, the J end lost 1 base, and 15 bases lay between the germline ends. The germline CDR1 and CDR2 sequences are SNHLY and FYNNEI. CDR3 DNA: TGTGCCAGCAGTCCCTGGGGGGGGAAAAGCAATCAGCCCCAGCATTTT. It translates to CASSPWGGKSNQPQHF.

This clonotype was seen a handful of times. The rearrangement uses TRBV5-1 and TRBJ2-7, with 14 positions matching TRBD2. Germline V gives CDR1 SGHRS, CDR2 YFSETQ. This CDR3 spans 16 amino acids. V shed 4 bases, J shed 4 bases, and the junction held 7 bases outside the gene matches. CDR3 sequence (DNA): TGCGCCAGCAGCCAGGGACTAGCGGGGGCAAGGTACGAGCAGTACTTC. Its translation: CASSQGLAGARYEQYF.

This clonotype was picked up a small number of times. The genes are TRBV4-2 and TRBJ2-4; 12 bases fit TRBD2. Germline V lookup: CDR1 LGHNA, CDR2 YNFKEQ. V was pared by 0 bases and J by 1 base, with 7 bases of the junction left unmatched. The CDR3 runs 19 residues. This chain's CDR3 is CASSQDGLAGSMAKNIQYF. CDR3 nucleotide sequence: TGTGCCAGCAGCCAAGACGGACTAGCGGGGTCGATGGCCAAAAACATTCAGTACTTC.

Only a few counts were recorded for this clonotype. The chain employs TRBV3-1 and TRBJ2-2; D possibly corresponds to TRBD2 (5 bases). Germline CDR1 and CDR2: LGHDT and YNNKEL (reference sequence). The V and J ends lost 8 bases and 2 bases respectively, with 9 bases between them. CDR3 length: 13 amino acids. In DNA, the CDR3 is TGTGCCAGCCTCGGGGAAAACACCGGGGAGCTGTTTTTT. Protein: CASLGENTGELFF.

In regard to this clonotype: A much more abundant neighbour one base away suggests this may be a read error. The chain joins TRBV3-1 to TRBJ2-7; 8 bases match TRBD2. There are 14 residues in the CDR3. The ends lost 8 bases at V and 3 bases at J; junction bases unmatched: 9. Germline V gene data show CDR1 as LGHDT and CDR2 as YNNKEL (reference sequence). The CDR3 sequence is CASCRAGGRYEQYF. The CDR3 DNA follows: TGTGCCAGCTGTCGCGCGGGGGGCCGCTACGAGCAGTACTTC.